Listed below are T cell receptor beta chains from one sample, sequenced in a study of blood T cell repertoires in COVID-19. Only in-frame clones appear in the TCRdb table, and some are missing; sequencing was by immunoSEQ multiplex PCR. The repertoire holds 200,000 to 250,000 clones, 70% to 85% seen once, with under 3.5% in the top ten. Sequenced material: PBMCs or T cells enriched from blood (not recorded which). These TCRs come from an older woman who had recovered from COVID-19. Both conserved end residues are part of each CDR3. Fields, in order: J gene, D gene, V gene, clone size, CDR3 DNA, CDR3 protein. The D gene is left open where the match is weak. The size of a clone is reported for some rows only, either as once, few or many, or as a class for expanded clones.

j_gene: TRBJ2-5; d_gene: TRBD1; v_gene: TRBV6-5; abundance: NA; CDR3nt: TGTGCCAGCCGGAGGCAGGGGGAAGAGACCCAGTACTTC; CDR3aa: CASRRQGEETQYF
j_gene: TRBJ2-7; d_gene: NA; v_gene: TRBV29-1; abundance: NA; CDR3nt: TGCAGCGCCCGCAGAGGGGGAGAAGTAAGCGAGCAGTACTTC; CDR3aa: CSARRGGEVSEQYF
j_gene: TRBJ2-7; d_gene: TRBD1; v_gene: TRBV5-4; abundance: NA; CDR3nt: TGTGCCAGCAGCTTGGGACAGGGGGCGCGTGAGCAGTACTTC; CDR3aa: CASSLGQGAREQYF
j_gene: TRBJ2-1; d_gene: NA; v_gene: TRBV2; abundance: NA; CDR3nt: TGTGCCAGCAGTACAGGGTTTGGGAATGAGCAGTTCTTC; CDR3aa: CASSTGFGNEQFF
j_gene: TRBJ2-4; d_gene: TRBD1; v_gene: TRBV7-9; abundance: once; CDR3nt: TGTGCCAGCAGCCCACAGGGGGCATCGGCCAAAAACATTCAGTACTTC; CDR3aa: CASSPQGASAKNIQYF
j_gene: TRBJ2-5; d_gene: NA; v_gene: TRBV19; abundance: few; CDR3nt: TGTGCCAGTAGTGATCAGGGTCTATTCGAAGAGACCCAGTACTTC; CDR3aa: CASSDQGLFEETQYF
j_gene: TRBJ2-7; d_gene: NA; v_gene: TRBV4-1; abundance: NA; CDR3nt: TGCGCCAGCAGCCAGGGAGAGAGTCCCGGACGGAGTACCTTCCCCTCCTACGAGCAGTACTTC; CDR3aa: CASSQGESPGRSTFPSYEQYF
j_gene: TRBJ1-4; d_gene: TRBD1; v_gene: TRBV25-1; abundance: NA; CDR3nt: TGTGCCAGCAGTGAATACGGGGGGACAGGGAATGAAAAACTGTTTTTT; CDR3aa: CASSEYGGTGNEKLFF
j_gene: TRBJ1-2; d_gene: NA; v_gene: TRBV27; abundance: NA; CDR3nt: TGTGCCAGCGCTCTTGCAGGGGCCCCCGACTATGGCTACACCTTC; CDR3aa: CASALAGAPDYGYTF
j_gene: TRBJ1-1; d_gene: TRBD1; v_gene: TRBV30; abundance: NA; CDR3nt: TGTGCCTGGAGTAACCCCCGGACAGGGGGCCGGACTGAAGCTTTCTTT; CDR3aa: CAWSNPRTGGRTEAFF
j_gene: TRBJ1-2; d_gene: NA; v_gene: TRBV4-3; abundance: NA; CDR3nt: TGCGCCAGCAGCCAAGCCCCCGCTGCGAACTATGGCTACACCTTC; CDR3aa: CASSQAPAANYGYTF
j_gene: TRBJ1-2; d_gene: TRBD1; v_gene: TRBV4-1; abundance: few; CDR3nt: TGCGCCAGCAGCCAAGTTACAGGGGGCCGACCTATTAACTATGGCTACACCTTC; CDR3aa: CASSQVTGGRPINYGYTF
j_gene: TRBJ2-7; d_gene: TRBD1; v_gene: TRBV6-5; abundance: NA; CDR3nt: TGTGCCAGCAGTTGGGGACAGAGCTACGAGCAGTACTTC; CDR3aa: CASSWGQSYEQYF
j_gene: TRBJ1-2; d_gene: TRBD1; v_gene: TRBV13; abundance: NA; CDR3nt: TGTGCCAGCAGCCCTGGGACAGGAAACTATGGCTACACCTTC; CDR3aa: CASSPGTGNYGYTF
j_gene: TRBJ2-5; d_gene: TRBD2; v_gene: TRBV28; abundance: NA; CDR3nt: TGTGCCAGCAGTTTAGGCGCGGGGGGGCCGTTTGAGACCCAGTACTTC; CDR3aa: CASSLGAGGPFETQYF
j_gene: TRBJ2-5; d_gene: TRBD1; v_gene: TRBV6-5; abundance: few; CDR3nt: TGTGCCAGCATGAGGGACAGGGGGTGGGAGACCCAGTACTTC; CDR3aa: CASMRDRGWETQYF
j_gene: TRBJ2-7; d_gene: TRBD1; v_gene: TRBV5-1; abundance: NA; CDR3nt: TGCGCCAGCAAATTAACGGGGACAGACCCCTACGAGCAGTACTTC; CDR3aa: CASKLTGTDPYEQYF
j_gene: TRBJ2-1; d_gene: TRBD2; v_gene: TRBV5-1; abundance: NA; CDR3nt: TGCGCCAGCAGCTTGGCCCCGACTAGCGGTAACAATGAGCAGTTCTTC; CDR3aa: CASSLAPTSGNNEQFF
j_gene: TRBJ1-4; d_gene: NA; v_gene: TRBV10-3; abundance: NA; CDR3nt: TGTGCCATCAGAAAAACAGAAAATAATGAAAAACTGTTTTTT; CDR3aa: CAIRKTENNEKLFF
j_gene: TRBJ1-2; d_gene: NA; v_gene: TRBV7-2; abundance: once; CDR3nt: TGTGCCAGCAGCTATACCACAGGAAACTATGGCTACACCTTC; CDR3aa: CASSYTTGNYGYTF
j_gene: TRBJ1-2; d_gene: TRBD1; v_gene: TRBV19; abundance: NA; CDR3nt: TGTGCCAGTAGTACCCAGACAGGGGGACGTGGCTACACCTTC; CDR3aa: CASSTQTGGRGYTF
j_gene: TRBJ1-3; d_gene: NA; v_gene: TRBV28; abundance: NA; CDR3nt: TGTGCCAGCAGCCCAACGAGCTCTGGAAACACCATATATTTT; CDR3aa: CASSPTSSGNTIYF
j_gene: TRBJ1-2; d_gene: TRBD1; v_gene: TRBV10-3; abundance: NA; CDR3nt: TGTGCCATAGGACAGGGCAACTATGGCTACACCTTC; CDR3aa: CAIGQGNYGYTF
j_gene: TRBJ1-6; d_gene: TRBD1; v_gene: TRBV30; abundance: NA; CDR3nt: TGTGCCTGGAGTGCGCAGGGGGAGCCGAGATCACCCCTCCACTTT; CDR3aa: CAWSAQGEPRSPLHF
j_gene: TRBJ1-1; d_gene: NA; v_gene: TRBV4-2; abundance: NA; CDR3nt: TGTGCCAGCAGCCAAGATCTAACGAACACTGAAGCTTTCTTT; CDR3aa: CASSQDLTNTEAFF
j_gene: TRBJ1-4; d_gene: TRBD1; v_gene: TRBV19; abundance: NA; CDR3nt: TGTGCCAGTAGTAGCCCGGGACAGGGGGCGCGCGAAAAACTGTTTTTT; CDR3aa: CASSSPGQGAREKLFF